Listed here are 11 T cell receptor beta chains from one sample, sequenced in a study of blood T cell repertoires in COVID-19 (dated by TCRdb to 2020 to 2021). To prepare the library, the immunoSEQ multiplex PCR assay was applied. Imported from immuneACCESS, the table was reduced by TCRdb to in-frame sequences with V and J called. These copies leave out some clones; in studies compared against another copy, an unresolved V gene accounts for under half, and the cause of the remainder is not known. This sample lists 70,000 to 80,000 clones; approximately 80% were detected once. The ten biggest clones cover 10% to 15% of the sample. Sequencing input: peripheral blood. The origin of the receptors is a human donor in a cohort sampled during active COVID-19.

The table lists this clone with a few counts. The CDR3 sequence is CASSFSKGANTGELFF. DNA for the CDR3: TGTGCCAGCAGTTTTTCAAAAGGGGCGAACACCGGGGAGCTGTTTTTT. The rearrangement uses TRBV28 and TRBJ2-2, with D tentatively TRBD1 (5 bases). Trimming left V 3 bases short and J 0 bases short, with 11 bases between. The CDR3 length is 16 residues. CDR1 and CDR2 from the germline V gene are MDHEN and SYDVKM.

J is TRBJ1-5 and V is TRBV10-3, with D possibly matching TRBD1 (5 bases). The CDR3 sequence is 15 residues long. Trimming pared 2 bases from V and 2 bases from J, leaving 10 bases between. In germline, CDR1 is ENHRY, CDR2 SYGVKD. CDR3 amino acids: CAISEGQGGNQPQHF. In DNA form, the CDR3 reads TGTGCCATCAGTGAGGGGCAGGGTGGCAATCAGCCCCAGCATTTT.

CDR3 residues: CASSSLTGSDGYTF. DNA of the CDR3: TGTGCCAGCAGCTCCTTAACAGGGTCTGATGGCTACACCTTC. The V and J genes are TRBV13 and TRBJ1-2, with a weak D call TRBD1 (6 bases). CDR1 is PRHDT, CDR2 FYEKMQ, per germline (reference sequence). Trimming left V 4 bases short and J 6 bases short, with 15 bases between. The CDR3 is 14 amino acids.

In its sample, this clone was seen once. The CDR3 DNA reads as TGTGCCAGCAGTGAGACTGATAGCAATCAGCCCCAGCATTTT. This codes for CASSETDSNQPQHF. This chain links TRBV6-2 or TRBV6-3 with TRBJ1-5; no firm D call. V lost 5 bases and J lost 0, with 8 bases in between. The CDR3 is made up of 14 amino acids. CDR1 and CDR2 from the germline V gene are MNHEY and SVGEGT.

The chain has TRBV5-1 and TRBJ2-7; maybe TRBD2 (6 bases). V lost 4 bases and J 2 bases, leaving 13 bases between the germline ends. Germline CDR1 and CDR2: SGHRS and YFSETQ. CDR3 length equals 14 residues. The CDR3 reads CASSAGDSPYEQYV. The CDR3 bases are TGCGCCAGCAGCGCCGGGGACTCTCCCTACGAGCAGTACGTC.

J is TRBJ2-2 and V is TRBV5-1, with TRBD1 matching 9 bases. Germline-derived CDR1 and CDR2 are SGHRS and YFSETQ. The V segment lost 5 bases and the J segment 6 bases; nucleotides outside the gene matches: 8. The CDR3 contains 15 residues. CDR3 DNA sequence: TGCGCCAGCAGTCGGACAGGGGAGACACCCGGGGAGCTGTTTTTT. Its translation is CASSRTGETPGELFF.

The chain couples TRBV6-2 or TRBV6-3 to TRBJ1-1, with D unresolved. Trimming removed 0 bases from V and 1 base from J, with 6 bases in between. In germline, CDR1 is MNHEY, CDR2 SVGEGT. The CDR3 contains 14 residues. This CDR3 is CASSYSGRNTEAFF. DNA of the CDR3: TGTGCCAGCAGTTACTCTGGGAGGAACACTGAAGCTTTCTTT.

The chain joins TRBV6-2 or TRBV6-3 to TRBJ2-7; 10 bases are shared with TRBD2. The junction had 9 bases not matched to a gene; V was cut back by 2 bases and J by 2 bases. CDR1 is MNHEY and CDR2 is SVGEGT in the germline V gene. The CDR3 is 17 amino acids. CDR3 coding DNA: TGTGCCAGCAGTTACGTATCTAGCGGGGGAATCCCCTACGAGCAGTACGTC. It yields the protein CASSYVSSGGIPYEQYV.

The chain employs TRBV24-1 and TRBJ2-5; 7 positions match TRBD1. Germline-derived CDR1 and CDR2 are KGHDR and SFDVKD. V lost 5 bases to trimming and J lost 2 bases; unmatched junction nucleotides: 7. The CDR3 totals 15 residues. CDR3 protein: CATSGKQGLQETQYF. The CDR3 region has the DNA TGTGCCACCAGTGGCAAACAGGGGCTACAAGAGACCCAGTACTTC.

This clone was recorded a few times. V and J are TRBV9 and TRBJ2-7; D might be TRBD2 (7 bases). The ends were cut back, 7 bases at V and 2 bases at J, with 19 bases in the middle. Germline CDR1 is SGDLS and CDR2 is YYNGEE. CDR3 length equals 15 residues. This CDR3 is CASASGGAPTYEQYF. The CDR3 DNA is TGTGCCAGCGCCTCGGGGGGCGCGCCCACCTACGAGCAGTACTTC.

The chain uses TRBV9 and TRBJ1-2; D perhaps matches TRBD1 (5 bases). V was trimmed by 4 bases and J by 5 bases, leaving 15 bases between them. Germline V gene data show CDR1 as SGDLS and CDR2 as YYNGEE. The CDR3 has 14 amino acids. CDR3 nucleotide sequence: TGTGCCAGCAGCAAAAACACCGGGGGGTATGGCTACACCTTC. This translates into CASSKNTGGYGYTF.